The clone carrying this T cell receptor (beta chain) has a handful of counts. The antigen remains unidentified. Gene names denote mouse genes. The read falls 4 residues short of the CDR3 end, and the missing part is taken from the germline J gene. This specimen comes from a study of CD8+ T cells in alopecia areata. Across the study: Spontaneous alopecia affected the roughly 6-12-month-old C3H/HeJ graft donors, whose skin was transplanted to roughly 7-11-week-old female C3H/HeJ mice.

Germline V lookup: CDR1 FNHDT, CDR2 SITEND (reference sequence). This CDR3 is 12 amino acids long. It was with CD4, CD8alpha, NKG2D, NKG2ACE and other markers that pooled cutaneous lymph node cells were sorted. Extracted RNA was reverse transcribed, and the resulting cDNA served as sequencing template. TCRdb's table, derived via immunoSEQ multiplex PCR, lists solely in-frame clones and lacks some. The repertoire shows 200,000 to 300,000 clones, none seen only once; the top ten take approximately 1.2%. The study, taken as a whole, reports: Lesional scalp exceeded normal scalp in clonality, especially in alopecia totalis/universalis.

This chain links TRBV19 with TRBJ1-2, with D tentatively TRBD1 (6 bases). Material: CD4+ T cells sorted from a lymph node. This clonotype was obtained from a C3H/HeJ mouse with alopecia areata. MHC haplotype of the strain: H2-k. The covered CDR3 bases are TGTGCCAGCAGAACAGGGAGGTCC. Its protein product is CASRTGRS. The full-length CDR3 reads as CASRTGRSDYTF.